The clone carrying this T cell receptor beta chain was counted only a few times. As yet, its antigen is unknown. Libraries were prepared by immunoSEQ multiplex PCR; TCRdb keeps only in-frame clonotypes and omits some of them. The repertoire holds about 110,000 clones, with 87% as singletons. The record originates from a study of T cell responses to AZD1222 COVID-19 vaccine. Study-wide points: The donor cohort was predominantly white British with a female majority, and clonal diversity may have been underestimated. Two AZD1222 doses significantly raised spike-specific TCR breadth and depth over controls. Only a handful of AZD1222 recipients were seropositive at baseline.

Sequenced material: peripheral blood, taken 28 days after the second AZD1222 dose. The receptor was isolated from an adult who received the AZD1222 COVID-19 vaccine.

The CDR3 DNA sequence: TGTGCCAGCAGCCCCGCGGGAAGCCACGAGCAGTACTTC. It translates to CASSPAGSHEQYF. V and J are TRBV7-6 and TRBJ2-7, with a possible D match to TRBD2 (6 bases). The CDR3 is made up of 13 amino acids. CDR1 and CDR2 (germline): SGHVS, FNYEAQ. Trimming removed 5 bases at V and 5 bases at J, with 13 bases between. Full variable domain (rest looked up from reference TRBV7-6 and TRBJ2-7): GAGVSQSPRYKVTKRGQDVALRCDPISGHVSLYWYRQALGQGPEFLTYFNYEAQQDKSGLPNDRFSAERPEGSISTLTIQRTEQRDSAMYRCASSPAGSHEQYFGPGTRLTVT.